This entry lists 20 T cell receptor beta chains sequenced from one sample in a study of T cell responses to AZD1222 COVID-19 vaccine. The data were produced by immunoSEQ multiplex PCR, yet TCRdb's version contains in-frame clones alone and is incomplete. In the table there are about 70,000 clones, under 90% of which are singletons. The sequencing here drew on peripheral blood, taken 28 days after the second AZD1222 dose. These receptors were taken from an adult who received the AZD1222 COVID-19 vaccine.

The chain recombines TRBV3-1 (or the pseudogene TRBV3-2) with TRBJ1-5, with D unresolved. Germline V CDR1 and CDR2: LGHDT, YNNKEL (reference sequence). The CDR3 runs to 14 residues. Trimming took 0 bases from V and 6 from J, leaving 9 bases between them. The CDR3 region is CASSQEVGFQPQHF. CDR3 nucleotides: TGTGCCAGCAGCCAAGAGGTCGGGTTTCAGCCCCAGCATTTT.

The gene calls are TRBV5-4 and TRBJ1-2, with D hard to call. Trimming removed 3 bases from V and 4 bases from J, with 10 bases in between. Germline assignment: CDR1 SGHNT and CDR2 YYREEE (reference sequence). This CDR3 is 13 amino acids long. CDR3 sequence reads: CASSWTGGYGYTF. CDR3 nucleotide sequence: TGTGCCAGCAGCTGGACCGGAGGCTATGGCTACACCTTC.

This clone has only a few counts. CDR3: CASTRLAGGQETQYF. The CDR3, as DNA: TGTGCCAGCACCCGACTAGCGGGGGGGCAAGAGACCCAGTACTTC. The chain has TRBV6-5 and TRBJ2-5, with 14 nucleotides matching TRBD2. The CDR3 consists of 15 residues. The germline gives CDR1 MNHEY, CDR2 SVGAGI. The junction had 3 bases not matched to a gene; V was cut back by 7 bases and J by 2 bases.

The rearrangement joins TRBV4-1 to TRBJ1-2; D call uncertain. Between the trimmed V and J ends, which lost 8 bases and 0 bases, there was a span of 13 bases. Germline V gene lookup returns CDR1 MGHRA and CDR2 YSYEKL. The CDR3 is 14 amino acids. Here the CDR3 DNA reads TGCGCCAGCGGTTGGCGGTTATCTAACTATGGCTACACCTTC. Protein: CASGWRLSNYGYTF.

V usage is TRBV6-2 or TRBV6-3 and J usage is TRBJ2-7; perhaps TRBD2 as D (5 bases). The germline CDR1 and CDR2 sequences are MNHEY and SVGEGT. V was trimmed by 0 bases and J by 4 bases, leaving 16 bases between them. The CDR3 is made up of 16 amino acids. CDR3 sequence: CASSYSFRDQGYEQYF. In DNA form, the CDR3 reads TGTGCCAGCAGTTACTCCTTCCGGGATCAAGGGTACGAGCAGTACTTC.

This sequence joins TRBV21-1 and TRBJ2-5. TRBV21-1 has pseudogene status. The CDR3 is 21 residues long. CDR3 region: CASSPIQSMPRDRISRETQYF. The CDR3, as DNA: TGTGCCAGCAGCCCTATTCAAAGTATGCCCCGGGACCGCATCTCGAGAGAGACCCAGTACTTC.

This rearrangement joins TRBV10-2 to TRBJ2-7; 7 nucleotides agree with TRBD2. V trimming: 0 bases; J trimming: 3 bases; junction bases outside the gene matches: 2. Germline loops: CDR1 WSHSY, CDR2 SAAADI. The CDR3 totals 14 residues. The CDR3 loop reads CASSESGDYYEQYF. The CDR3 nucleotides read TGCGCCAGCAGTGAGTCTGGGGACTACTACGAGCAGTACTTC.

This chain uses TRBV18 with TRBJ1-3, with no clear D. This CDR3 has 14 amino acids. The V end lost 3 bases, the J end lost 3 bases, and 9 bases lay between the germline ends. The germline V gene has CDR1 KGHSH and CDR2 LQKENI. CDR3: CASSPKAHGNTIYF. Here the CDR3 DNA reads TGTGCCAGCTCACCGAAGGCACATGGAAACACCATATATTTT.

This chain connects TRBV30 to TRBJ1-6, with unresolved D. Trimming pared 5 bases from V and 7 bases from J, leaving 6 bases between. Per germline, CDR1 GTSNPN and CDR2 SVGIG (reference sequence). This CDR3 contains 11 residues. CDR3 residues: CAWRGNSPLHF. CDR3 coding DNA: TGTGCCTGGCGAGGAAATTCACCCCTCCACTTT.

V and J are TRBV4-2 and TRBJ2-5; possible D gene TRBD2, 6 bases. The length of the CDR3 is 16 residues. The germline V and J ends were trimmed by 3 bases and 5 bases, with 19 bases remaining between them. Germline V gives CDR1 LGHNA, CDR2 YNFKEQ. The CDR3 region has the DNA TGTGCCAGCAGCCACCTCGGAGGAGGGGATGGCGAGACCCAGTACTTC. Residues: CASSHLGGGDGETQYF.

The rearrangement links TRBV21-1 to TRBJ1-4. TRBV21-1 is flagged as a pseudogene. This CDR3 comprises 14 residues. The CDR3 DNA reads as TGTGCCAGCAGCAAAGGTGCAACTAATGAAAAACTGTTTTTT. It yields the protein CASSKGATNEKLFF.

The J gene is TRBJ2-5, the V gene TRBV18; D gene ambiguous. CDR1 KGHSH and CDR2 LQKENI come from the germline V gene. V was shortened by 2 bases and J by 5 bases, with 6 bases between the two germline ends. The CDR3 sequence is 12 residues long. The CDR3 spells CASSPGFETQYF. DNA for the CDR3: TGTGCCAGCTCACCAGGGTTCGAGACCCAGTACTTC.

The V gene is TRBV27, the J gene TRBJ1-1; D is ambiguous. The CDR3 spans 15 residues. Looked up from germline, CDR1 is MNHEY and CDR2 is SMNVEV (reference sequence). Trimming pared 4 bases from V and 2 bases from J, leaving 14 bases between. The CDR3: CASSYTVQRNTEAFF. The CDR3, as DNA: TGTGCCAGCAGTTACACCGTTCAGAGAAACACTGAAGCTTTCTTT.

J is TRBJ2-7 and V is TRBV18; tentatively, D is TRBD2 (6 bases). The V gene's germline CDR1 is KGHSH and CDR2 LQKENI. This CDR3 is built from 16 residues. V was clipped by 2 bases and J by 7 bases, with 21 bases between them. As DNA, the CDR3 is TGTGCCAGCTCACCATCCCGCGGGGCCTCGGGGCGGGAGCAGTACTTC. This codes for CASSPSRGASGREQYF.

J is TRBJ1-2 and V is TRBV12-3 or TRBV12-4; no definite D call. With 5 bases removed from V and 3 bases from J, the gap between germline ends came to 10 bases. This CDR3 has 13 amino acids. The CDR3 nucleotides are TGTGCCAGCAGTGCGGGCTACCACTATGGCTACACCTTC. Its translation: CASSAGYHYGYTF.

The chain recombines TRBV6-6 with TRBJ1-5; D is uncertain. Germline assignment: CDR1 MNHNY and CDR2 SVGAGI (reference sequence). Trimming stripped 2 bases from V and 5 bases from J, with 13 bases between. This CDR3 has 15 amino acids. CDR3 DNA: TGTGCCAGCAGTTACCCACCCGCGGATGATCAGCCCCAGCATTTT. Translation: CASSYPPADDQPQHF.

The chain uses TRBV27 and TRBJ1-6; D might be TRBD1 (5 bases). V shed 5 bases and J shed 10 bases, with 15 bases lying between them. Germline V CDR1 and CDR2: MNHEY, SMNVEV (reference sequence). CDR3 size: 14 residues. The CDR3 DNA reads TGTGCCAGCAGTCCTGTGGACATGGAGTCACCCCTCCACTTT. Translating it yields CASSPVDMESPLHF.

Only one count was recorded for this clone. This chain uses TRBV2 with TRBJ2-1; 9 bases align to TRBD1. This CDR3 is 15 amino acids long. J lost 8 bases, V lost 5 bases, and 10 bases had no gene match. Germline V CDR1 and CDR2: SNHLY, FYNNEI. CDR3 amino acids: CASSKGQGRDYEQFF. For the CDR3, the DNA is TGTGCCAGCAGTAAGGGACAGGGCAGAGACTATGAGCAGTTCTTC.

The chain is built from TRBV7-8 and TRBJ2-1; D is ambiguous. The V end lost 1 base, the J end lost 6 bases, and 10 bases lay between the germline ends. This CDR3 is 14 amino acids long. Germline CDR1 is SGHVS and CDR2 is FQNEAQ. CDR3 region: CASSLVLTANEQFF. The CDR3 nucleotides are TGTGCCAGCAGCTTAGTCCTGACTGCCAATGAGCAGTTCTTC.

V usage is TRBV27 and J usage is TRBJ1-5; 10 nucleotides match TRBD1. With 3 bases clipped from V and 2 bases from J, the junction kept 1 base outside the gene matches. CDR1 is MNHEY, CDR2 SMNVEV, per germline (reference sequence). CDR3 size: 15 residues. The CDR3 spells CASSFGTGGNQPQHF. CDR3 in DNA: TGTGCCAGCAGTTTTGGGACAGGGGGCAATCAGCCCCAGCATTTT.